This is a list of T cell receptor beta chains from one sample in a study of a mutant IDH1 vaccine in newly diagnosed glioma. Antigen specificity for these receptors is unknown. TCRdb's table, derived via immunoSEQ multiplex PCR, lists solely in-frame clones and lacks some. The data hold around 58,000 clones, with 75% to 85% observed a single time. The specimen comprised PBMCs, sampled from a glioma patient whose treatment included an IDH1 peptide vaccine. These receptors originate from a man younger than 45 with glioma. Each CDR3 is given with its conserved first and last residue.

cdr3_aa,j_call,v_call
CASSLDTEAFF,TRBJ1-1,TRBV5-1
CASSQPWSGEKLFF,TRBJ1-4,TRBV9
CASKERVNTEAFF,TRBJ1-1,TRBV5-6
CASWGIDGNTIYF,TRBJ1-3,TRBV27
CASSQGLAGIETQYF,TRBJ2-5,TRBV18
CASSAGGRSLLNTQYF,TRBJ2-3,TRBV9
CASSYAYTGNYGYTF,TRBJ1-2,TRBV6-5
CSAFVGYGYTF,TRBJ1-2,TRBV20-1
CASSNNGYEQYF,TRBJ2-7,TRBV18
CASSPTRETGRYTEAFF,TRBJ1-1,TRBV18
CASSLRVRGALTDTQYF,TRBJ2-3,TRBV7-6
CAAYARQPQHF,TRBJ1-5,TRBV6-6
CASSSRDRGSYNEQFF,TRBJ2-1,TRBV19
CASSPRQYQETQYF,TRBJ2-5,TRBV5-1
CASSGTGETQYF,TRBJ2-5,TRBV5-6
CASSGTGGSTGELFF,TRBJ2-2,TRBV7-9
CASSQEKGQGRHEQFF,TRBJ2-1,TRBV4-1